This T cell receptor beta chain was identified during a study of cytomegalovirus exposure and HLA in healthy donors. The ends were cut back, 2 bases at V and 3 bases at J, with 14 bases in the middle. CDR1 SNHLY and CDR2 FYNNEI come from the germline V gene. The CDR3 loop spans 16 amino acids. Study results and limitations: Whilst most TCR sequences proved rare, a subset of public TCRs occurred across many donors.

Sequencing was performed with immunoSEQ multiplex PCR; in TCRdb, only in-frame clones are kept and a portion is missing. The repertoire holds about 120,000 clones, approximately 90% seen once, with approximately 1.9% in the top ten. For this clone: Its antigen is not identified.

The sequenced sample was PBMCs. The genes are TRBV2 and TRBJ1-5; weak D call: TRBD1 (6 bases). The receptor was derived from a woman younger than 35 in good health and CMV-seronegative. The CDR3 sequence is CASSEWGGTNNQPQHF. The CDR3 bases are TGTGCCAGCAGTGAATGGGGGGGCACTAACAATCAGCCCCAGCATTTT.